Following are 21 T cell receptor beta chains from one sample sequenced in a study of a mutant IDH1 vaccine in newly diagnosed glioma. Documented time point: week 23, last vaccination. With topical imiquimod, each dose of the vaccine consisted of 300 ug of mutant IDH1 20-mer peptide. Libraries were prepared by immunoSEQ multiplex PCR; TCRdb keeps only in-frame clonotypes and omits some of them. The profile covers 65,000 or so clones, with approximately 81% appearing a single time and roughly 4% taken by the ten largest. Antigens for these TCRs are unknown. Specimen: PBMCs, collected from a glioma patient whose treatment included an IDH1 peptide vaccine. These receptor sequences come from a man aged 25-45 years with glioma.

The rearrangement links TRBV5-4 to TRBJ2-7; D possibly matches TRBD1 or TRBD2 (5 bases each). CDR3 length equals 16 residues. The V gene lost 1 base and the J gene lost 3 bases, with 17 bases spanning the gap. CDR1 is SGHNT and CDR2 is YYREEE in the germline V gene (reference sequence). CDR3 protein: CASSLYSGPQVYEQYF. CDR3 DNA: TGTGCCAGCAGCTTGTATTCGGGACCTCAAGTCTACGAGCAGTACTTC.

V gene TRBV4-1 combines with J gene TRBJ1-4; 7 bases fit TRBD1. The CDR3 is 16 amino acids. The germline V gene has CDR1 MGHRA and CDR2 YSYEKL. J was trimmed by 8 bases and V by 4 bases; bases with no gene match: 13. CDR3 loop: CASSPYPQGIKEKLFF. Here the CDR3 DNA reads TGCGCCAGCAGCCCGTACCCACAGGGGATTAAGGAAAAACTGTTTTTT.

On this clone: At one boundary the junction diverges from the germline segment, which might be a read error. This chain joins TRBV10-3 and TRBJ1-4; 8 nucleotides match TRBD1. Germline assignment: CDR1 ENHRY and CDR2 SYGVKD. There are 15 residues in the CDR3. CDR3 region: CATLGRQGAGGKTVF. The CDR3 DNA is TGTGCCACCTTAGGGAGGCAGGGGGCCGGAGGAAAAACTGTTTTT.

This clone was seen a single time. CDR3 loop: CASRSGTGHFGGYTF. In DNA form, the CDR3 reads TGTGCCAGCAGGTCCGGGACAGGGCATTTTGGTGGCTACACCTTC. The chain recombines TRBV28 with TRBJ1-2, with TRBD1 matching 9 bases. The V and J ends lost 6 bases and 7 bases, in that order; junction bases with no gene match: 12. The CDR3 has 15 amino acids. The germline V gene encodes CDR1 MDHEN and CDR2 SYDVKM.

The chain employs TRBV5-1 and TRBJ2-7; D unclear. The CDR3 has 14 residues. Trimming stripped 6 bases from V and 4 bases from J, with 17 bases between. CDR1 SGHRS and CDR2 YFSETQ come from the germline V gene. CDR3 sequence (DNA): TGCGCCAGCACAGACATGGACGAAGGATACGAGCAGTACTTC. This encodes CASTDMDEGYEQYF.

This clone was observed a single time. The V gene is TRBV6-1, the J gene TRBJ2-2; tentatively, D is TRBD2 (5 bases). Germline assignment: CDR1 MNHNS and CDR2 SASEGT. The CDR3 totals 13 residues. V lost 7 bases and J lost 2, with 8 bases in between. CDR3 amino acids: CASKDSNTGELFF. CDR3 in DNA: TGTGCCAGCAAGGACTCAAACACCGGGGAGCTGTTTTTT.

In its sample, this clone was seen a few times. The chain recombines TRBV7-9 with TRBJ1-1; D is uncertain. The CDR3 totals 13 residues. The germline V and J ends were trimmed by 5 bases and 4 bases, with 11 bases remaining between them. Germline V gene sequence: CDR1 SEHNR, CDR2 FQNEAQ (reference sequence). The DNA for the CDR3 is TGTGCCAGCAGCCCCAGTGTGTCCACTGAAGCTTTCTTT. Its translation is CASSPSVSTEAFF.

The chain uses TRBV18 and TRBJ2-2; 13 bases match TRBD2. The trim removed 0 bases at V and 1 base at J, leaving 5 bases unmatched. Germline V gene sequence: CDR1 KGHSH, CDR2 LQKENI. CDR3 length equals 19 residues. The CDR3 here is CASSPPGLAGAGNTGELFF. DNA of the CDR3: TGTGCCAGCTCACCACCAGGACTAGCGGGGGCCGGGAACACCGGGGAGCTGTTTTTT.

The rearrangement links TRBV15 to TRBJ1-1, with unresolved D. The germline V gene encodes CDR1 LNHNV and CDR2 YYDKDF (reference sequence). The CDR3 runs 12 residues. V was trimmed by 0 bases and J by 8 bases, leaving 7 bases between them. CDR3 bases: TGTGCCACCAGCAGAGATACCCCAGAAGCTTTCTTT. As protein: CATSRDTPEAFF.

CDR3 protein: CASSVSNQGHEQYF. CDR3 sequence (DNA): TGTGCCAGCAGTGTCTCAAACCAGGGGCACGAGCAGTACTTC. The gene calls are TRBV6-5 and TRBJ2-7; possible D gene TRBD1, 6 bases. This CDR3 has 14 amino acids. V shed 5 bases and J shed 5 bases, with 16 bases lying between them. Germline CDR1 and CDR2: MNHEY and SVGAGI.

The V and J genes are TRBV11-2 and TRBJ1-6; no clear D gene. Germline V lookup: CDR1 SGHAT, CDR2 FQNNGV. This CDR3 spans 18 amino acids. Between the trimmed V and J ends, which lost 0 bases and 3 bases, there was a span of 15 bases. CDR3 residues: CASSLEEAGKFYNSPLHF. The CDR3 DNA reads TGTGCCAGCAGCTTAGAAGAAGCCGGGAAATTCTATAATTCACCCCTCCACTTT.

This chain connects TRBV19 to TRBJ1-2; D is possibly TRBD1 (5 bases). The CDR3 extends over 10 amino acids. V dropped 10 bases and J dropped 7 bases, with 10 bases sitting between them. Germline V CDR1 and CDR2: LNHDA, SQIVND (reference sequence). DNA of the CDR3: TGTGCCACCAGGGATGGTGGCTACACCTTC. It yields the protein CATRDGGYTF.

The rearrangement uses TRBV2 and TRBJ2-5, with 7 bases aligning to TRBD2. V lost 5 bases and J lost 4; bases outside the gene matches: 4. CDR1 SNHLY and CDR2 FYNNEI come from the germline V gene. The CDR3 is 13 residues long. This CDR3 is CASSYGLGETQYF. The CDR3 DNA reads TGTGCCAGCAGTTACGGACTAGGAGAGACCCAGTACTTC.

V gene TRBV7-2 combines with J gene TRBJ2-5; TRBD2 might be the D (5 bases). Per the germline V gene, CDR1 is SGHTA and CDR2 is FQGNSA. Trimming removed 2 bases from V and 1 base from J, with 14 bases in between. The CDR3 is made up of 16 amino acids. CDR3 sequence reads: CASSLRAGKRQETQYF. The DNA of the CDR3 is TGTGCCAGCAGCTTAAGGGCCGGGAAACGCCAAGAGACCCAGTACTTC. Combining the CDR3 with reference TRBV7-2 and TRBJ2-5 gives the whole variable domain GAGVSQSPSNKVTEKGKDVELRCDPISGHTALYWYRQSLGQGLEFLIYFQGNSAPDKSGLPSDRFSAERTGGSVSTLTIQRTQQEDSAVYLCASSLRAGKRQETQYFGPGTRLLVL.

This sequence joins TRBV5-1 and TRBJ1-4; D might be TRBD1 (6 bases). This CDR3 is 18 amino acids long. Trimming pared 0 bases from V and 5 bases from J, leaving 20 bases between. CDR1 and CDR2 (germline): SGHRS, YFSETQ. The CDR3 spells CASSLGTGFGTANEKLFF. The DNA of the CDR3 is TGCGCCAGCAGCTTGGGAACAGGGTTCGGGACGGCGAATGAAAAACTGTTTTTT.

The V gene is TRBV11-2, the J gene TRBJ2-3, with D perhaps TRBD1 (5 bases). V was cut by 5 bases and J by 2 bases, with 11 bases left in between. The CDR3 is made up of 14 amino acids. Germline V gene lookup returns CDR1 SGHAT and CDR2 FQNNGV. CDR3 in amino acids: CASSPTTATDTQYF. The CDR3 region has the DNA TGTGCCAGCAGCCCTACGACAGCCACAGATACGCAGTATTTT.

V and J are TRBV4-2 and TRBJ2-1, with 10 bases that match TRBD1. This CDR3 contains 15 residues. V trimming: 4 bases; J trimming: 4 bases; junction bases outside the gene matches: 4. Per the germline V gene, CDR1 is LGHNA and CDR2 is YNFKEQ. This chain's CDR3 is CASSLRDRGYNEQFF. CDR3 in DNA: TGTGCCAGCAGCCTCCGGGACAGGGGATACAATGAGCAGTTCTTC.

This clone is a singleton in its sample. The V call is TRBV5-6, the J call TRBJ1-2; D is undetermined. Trimming pared 1 base from V and 2 bases from J, leaving 3 bases between. CDR1 SGHDT and CDR2 YYEEEE come from the germline V gene. There are 12 residues in the CDR3. The CDR3 sequence: CASSLSNYGYTF. In nucleotides, the CDR3 is TGTGCCAGCAGCTTGTCGAACTATGGCTACACCTTC.

The chain has TRBV4-2 and TRBJ1-2; TRBD1 aligns across 9 bases. Germline V gene lookup returns CDR1 LGHNA and CDR2 YNFKEQ. The CDR3 loop spans 18 amino acids. The V segment lost 6 bases and the J segment 1 base; nucleotides outside the gene matches: 15. CDR3 nucleotides: TGTGCCAGCAGTCCTGTGACAGGGGGAACAACTAATAACTATGGCTACACCTTC. Translating gives CASSPVTGGTTNNYGYTF.

The chain uses TRBV2 and TRBJ1-3; maybe TRBD1 (5 bases). The V end was cut by 3 bases, the J end by 4 bases, with 16 bases between. This CDR3 is built from 16 residues. Looked up from germline, CDR1 is SNHLY and CDR2 is FYNNEI. CDR3 sequence (DNA): TGTGCCAGCAGTGATTGGGGCAGGGTAGGCGGAAACACCATATATTTT. It specifies CASSDWGRVGGNTIYF.

The chain joins TRBV2 to TRBJ1-1; 9 bases agree with TRBD1. The CDR3 has 15 residues. The V gene's germline CDR1 is SNHLY and CDR2 FYNNEI. V was pared by 2 bases and J by 4 bases, with 5 bases of the junction left unmatched. CDR3 protein: CASSERRQGGTEAFF. The CDR3 nucleotides read TGTGCCAGCAGTGAACGACGACAGGGGGGCACTGAAGCTTTCTTT.